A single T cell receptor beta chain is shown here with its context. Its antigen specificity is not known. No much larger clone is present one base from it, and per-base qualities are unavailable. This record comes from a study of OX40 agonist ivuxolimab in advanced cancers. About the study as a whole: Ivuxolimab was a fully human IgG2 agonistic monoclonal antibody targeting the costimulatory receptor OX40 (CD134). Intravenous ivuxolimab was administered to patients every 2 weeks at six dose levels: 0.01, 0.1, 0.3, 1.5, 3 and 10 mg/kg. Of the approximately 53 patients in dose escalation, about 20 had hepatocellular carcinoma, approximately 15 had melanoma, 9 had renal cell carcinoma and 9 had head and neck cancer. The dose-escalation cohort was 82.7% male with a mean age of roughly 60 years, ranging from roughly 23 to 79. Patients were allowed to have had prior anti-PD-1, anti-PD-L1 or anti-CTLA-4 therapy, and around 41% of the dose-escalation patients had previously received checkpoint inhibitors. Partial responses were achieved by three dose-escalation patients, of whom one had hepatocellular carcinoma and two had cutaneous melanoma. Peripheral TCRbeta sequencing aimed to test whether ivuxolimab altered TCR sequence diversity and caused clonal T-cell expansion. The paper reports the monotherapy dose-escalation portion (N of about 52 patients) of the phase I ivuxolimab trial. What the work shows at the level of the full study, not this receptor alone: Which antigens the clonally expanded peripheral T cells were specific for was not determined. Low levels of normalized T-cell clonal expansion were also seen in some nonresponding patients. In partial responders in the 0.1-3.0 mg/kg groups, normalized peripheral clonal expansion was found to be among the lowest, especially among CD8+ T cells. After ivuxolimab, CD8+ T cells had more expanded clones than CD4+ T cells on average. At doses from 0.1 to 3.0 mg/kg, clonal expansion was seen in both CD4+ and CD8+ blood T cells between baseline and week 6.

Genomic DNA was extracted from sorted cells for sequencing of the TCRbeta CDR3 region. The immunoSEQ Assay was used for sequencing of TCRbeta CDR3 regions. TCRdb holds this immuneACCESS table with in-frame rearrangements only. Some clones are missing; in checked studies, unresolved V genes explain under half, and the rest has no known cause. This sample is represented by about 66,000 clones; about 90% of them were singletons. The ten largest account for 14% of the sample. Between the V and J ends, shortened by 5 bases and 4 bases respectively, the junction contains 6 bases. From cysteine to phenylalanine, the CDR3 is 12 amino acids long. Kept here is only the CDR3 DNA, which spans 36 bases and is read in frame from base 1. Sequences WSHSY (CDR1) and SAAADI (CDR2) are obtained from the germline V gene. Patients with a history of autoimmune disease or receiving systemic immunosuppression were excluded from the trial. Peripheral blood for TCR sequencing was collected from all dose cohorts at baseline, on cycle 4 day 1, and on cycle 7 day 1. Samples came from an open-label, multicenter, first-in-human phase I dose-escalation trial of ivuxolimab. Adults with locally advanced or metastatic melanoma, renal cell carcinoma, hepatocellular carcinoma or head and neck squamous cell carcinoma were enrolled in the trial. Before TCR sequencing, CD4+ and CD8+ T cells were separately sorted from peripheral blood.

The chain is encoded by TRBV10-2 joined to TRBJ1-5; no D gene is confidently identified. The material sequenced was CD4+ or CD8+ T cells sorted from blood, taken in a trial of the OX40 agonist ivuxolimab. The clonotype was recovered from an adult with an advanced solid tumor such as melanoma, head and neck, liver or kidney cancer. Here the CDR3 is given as CASSPQNQPQHF. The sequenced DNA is TGCGCCAGCAGTCCCCAGAATCAGCCCCAGCATTTT.